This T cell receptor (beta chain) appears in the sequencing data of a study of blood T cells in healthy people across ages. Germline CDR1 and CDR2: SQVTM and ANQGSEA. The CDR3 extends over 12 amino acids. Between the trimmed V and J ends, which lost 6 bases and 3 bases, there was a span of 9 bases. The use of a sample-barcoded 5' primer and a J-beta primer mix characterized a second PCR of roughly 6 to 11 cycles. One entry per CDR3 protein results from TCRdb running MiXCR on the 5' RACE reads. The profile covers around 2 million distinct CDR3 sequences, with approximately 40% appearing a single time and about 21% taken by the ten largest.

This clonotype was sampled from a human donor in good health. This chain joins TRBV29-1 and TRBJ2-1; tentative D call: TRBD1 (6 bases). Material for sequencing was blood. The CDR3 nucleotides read TGCAGCGTCAAGGGGGACTACAATGAGCAGTTCTTC. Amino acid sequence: CSVKGDYNEQFF.